These 23 T cell receptor beta chains share one sample of origin, sequenced in a study of blood T cell repertoires in COVID-19 (TCRdb year 2020). Libraries were prepared through the immunoSEQ multiplex PCR assay. TCRdb stores this immuneACCESS table with in-frame sequences only. Part of the clones is absent; in the studies checked, under half of the shortfall reflects unresolved V genes, and no reason is known for the rest. The sample table shows a few hundred thousand clones, and roughly 90% are seen once. The ten largest clones represent 1.7% of the sample. The material sequenced was PBMCs or T cells enriched from blood (not recorded which). The receptors derive from a woman younger than 30 with acute COVID-19.

The rearrangement links TRBV2 to TRBJ2-7; 7 nucleotides agree with TRBD1. The CDR3 totals 15 residues. The germline CDR1 and CDR2 sequences are SNHLY and FYNNEI. Germline trimming cut 2 bases from V and 0 bases from J; bases unmatched to any gene: 4. CDR3 in DNA: TGTGCCAGCAGTGAAAACTGGACAGGCTCCTACGAGCAGTACTTC. The encoded protein is CASSENWTGSYEQYF.

The CDR3 coding sequence is TGTGCCTGGACCCCGGGGAGGACCCAAGAGACCCAGTACTTC. This translates into CAWTPGRTQETQYF. The chain recombines TRBV30 with TRBJ2-5, with D perhaps TRBD2 (6 bases). Trimming removed 4 bases at V and 1 base at J, with 13 bases between. In germline, CDR1 is GTSNPN, CDR2 SVGIG (reference sequence). The CDR3 is made up of 14 amino acids.

This chain links TRBV27 with TRBJ1-2, with a possible D match to TRBD1 (5 bases). Trimming removed 4 bases from V and 6 bases from J, with 21 bases in between. Germline CDR1 is MNHEY and CDR2 is SMNVEV (reference sequence). This CDR3 has 16 residues. The CDR3 DNA reads TGTGCCAGCAGTTCCTCGGCGTGGGGCGACGGCCATGGCTACACCTTC. Translation gives CASSSSAWGDGHGYTF.

DNA of the CDR3: TGTGCCAGCAGCTCGATGGGGGGGAACTACGAGCAGTACTTC. This encodes CASSSMGGNYEQYF. The chain employs TRBV5-5 and TRBJ2-7; TRBD2 agrees at 7 bases. Germline-derived CDR1 and CDR2 are SGHKS and YYEKEE (reference sequence). With V trimmed by 3 bases and J by 3 bases, 6 bases remained unmatched. This CDR3 comprises 14 residues.

The chain recombines TRBV30 with TRBJ2-2; 10 positions match TRBD2. The ends lost 3 bases at V and 6 bases at J; junction bases unmatched: 4. CDR1 and CDR2 from the germline V gene are GTSNPN and SVGIG (reference sequence). CDR3 length: 14 residues. CDR3 protein: CAWSLAGEAGELFF. The CDR3 DNA reads as TGTGCCTGGAGCCTAGCGGGAGAGGCCGGGGAGCTGTTTTTT.

CDR3 sequence: CASSVGTGLGYTF. The CDR3 DNA follows: TGTGCCAGCAGTGTCGGGACAGGGCTTGGCTACACCTTC. The V and J genes are TRBV2 and TRBJ1-2; 9 bases match TRBD1. The germline V gene has CDR1 SNHLY and CDR2 FYNNEI. CDR3 length: 13 amino acids. The V and J ends lost 4 bases and 7 bases, in that order; junction bases with no gene match: 4.

The rearrangement uses TRBV9 and TRBJ1-4, with TRBD1 matching over 8 bases. The CDR3 runs to 15 residues. Germline V gene sequence: CDR1 SGDLS, CDR2 YYNGEE. V was pared by 4 bases and J by 2 bases, with 4 bases of the junction left unmatched. The CDR3: CASSTQGATNEKLFF. In DNA, the CDR3 is TGTGCCAGCAGCACCCAGGGGGCGACTAATGAAAAACTGTTTTTT.

Regarding this clone: Distinct nucleotide sequences in the sample also encode this CDR3. The chain recombines TRBV15 with TRBJ1-5; a weak D match, TRBD1 (5 bases). The CDR3 is 14 residues long. Germline CDR1 and CDR2: LNHNV and YYDKDF (reference sequence). V was clipped by 5 bases and J by 0 bases, with 8 bases between them. CDR3: CATSPDSSNQPQHF. CDR3 sequence (DNA): TGTGCCACCAGCCCCGACAGTAGCAATCAGCCCCAGCATTTT.

This chain connects TRBV30 to TRBJ1-2; weak D call: TRBD1 (5 bases). The CDR3 consists of 14 residues. V was pared by 4 bases and J by 4 bases, with 16 bases between. The germline CDR1 and CDR2 sequences are GTSNPN and SVGIG (reference sequence). DNA of the CDR3: TGTGCCTGGATTGAAGGGGCCGGGCTCTATGGCTACACCTTC. As protein: CAWIEGAGLYGYTF.

The chain couples TRBV5-5 to TRBJ2-1, with 8 positions matching TRBD2. The CDR3 length is 16 residues. The V and J ends lost 4 bases and 5 bases, in that order; junction bases with no gene match: 11. Germline CDR1 reads SGHKS; CDR2 reads YYEKEE (reference sequence). The CDR3 reads CASSPLGLAGHNEQFF. The CDR3 DNA sequence: TGTGCCAGCAGCCCGCTGGGGCTAGCGGGCCACAATGAGCAGTTCTTC.

Here the CDR3 DNA reads TGTGCCAGCAGTCTCTACCTCGGGACAGGGAGTACCTACGAGCAGTACTTC. Protein sequence: CASSLYLGTGSTYEQYF. This chain connects TRBV28 to TRBJ2-7; 9 bases line up with TRBD1. Losses at the gene ends were 5 bases for V and 2 bases for J; bases not matched to a gene: 13. Germline CDR1 and CDR2: MDHEN and SYDVKM. This CDR3 is 17 amino acids long.

This chain joins TRBV5-1 and TRBJ2-1; weak D call: TRBD2 (5 bases). The CDR3 loop spans 13 amino acids. Per germline, CDR1 SGHRS and CDR2 YFSETQ. V lost 4 bases, J lost 8 bases, and 13 bases lay in between. CDR3 region: CASSGLRMDEQFF. The CDR3 nucleotides are TGCGCCAGCAGCGGACTTAGAATGGATGAGCAGTTCTTC.

The V gene is TRBV5-1, the J gene TRBJ2-5; no definite D call. CDR3 size: 14 residues. Trimming shortened V by 1 base and J by 1 base, and 8 bases separated the two germline ends. Germline V gene sequence: CDR1 SGHRS, CDR2 YFSETQ. Here the CDR3 DNA reads TGCGCCAGCAGCTTGCGGGTCCCCCAAGAGACCCAGTACTTC. Protein: CASSLRVPQETQYF.

The chain joins TRBV18 to TRBJ2-2, with D uncertain. The length of the CDR3 is 14 residues. V dropped 0 bases and J dropped 7 bases, with 9 bases sitting between them. Germline loops: CDR1 KGHSH, CDR2 LQKENI. The CDR3 is CASSPPALGGELFF. CDR3 DNA: TGTGCCAGCTCACCACCCGCCCTCGGCGGGGAGCTGTTTTTT.

J is TRBJ2-3 and V is TRBV3-1 (or the pseudogene TRBV3-2); D gene unclear. CDR1 is LGHDT, CDR2 YNNKEL, per germline (reference sequence). The V gene lost 4 bases and the J gene lost 0 bases, with 8 bases spanning the gap. This CDR3 is built from 14 residues. The chain's CDR3 is CASSPTTSTDTQYF. The CDR3 nucleotides read TGTGCCAGCAGCCCAACTACTAGCACAGATACGCAGTATTTT.

The chain joins TRBV19 to TRBJ2-5; TRBD2 is a possible D gene (5 bases). This CDR3 has 16 residues. With 0 bases removed from V and 3 bases from J, the gap between germline ends came to 14 bases. In germline, CDR1 is LNHDA, CDR2 SQIVND (reference sequence). The CDR3: CASSIDTPSRKETQYF. In DNA form, the CDR3 reads TGTGCCAGTAGTATAGATACCCCTAGCCGGAAAGAGACCCAGTACTTC.

As DNA, the CDR3 is TGCGCCAGCAGCCCGAGGACAGGGGAAGCCACCGGGGAGCTGTTTTTT. Residues: CASSPRTGEATGELFF. V gene TRBV5-1 combines with J gene TRBJ2-2, with 9 bases identical to TRBD1. Germline V gene data show CDR1 as SGHRS and CDR2 as YFSETQ. V shed 4 bases and J 4 bases; nucleotides not matched to a gene: 8. This CDR3 comprises 16 residues.

With respect to this clone: Other DNA sequences in the sample encode the same CDR3. The chain is built from TRBV7-9 and TRBJ1-5; the D gene is possibly TRBD1 (5 bases). This CDR3 comprises 14 residues. V was pared by 3 bases and J by 4 bases, with 10 bases between. CDR1 SEHNR and CDR2 FQNEAQ come from the germline V gene (reference sequence). The CDR3 DNA follows: TGTGCCAGCAGCTTTTCAGGGAGGAATCAGCCCCAGCATTTT. This translates into CASSFSGRNQPQHF.

The chain uses TRBV7-9 and TRBJ2-7; D is undetermined. CDR1 and CDR2 from the germline V gene are SEHNR and FQNEAQ (reference sequence). CDR3 length equals 12 residues. Trimming removed 0 bases at V and 3 bases at J, with 3 bases between. The DNA for the CDR3 is TGTGCCAGCAGCTTAGCCCTCTACGAGCAGTACTTC. Amino acid sequence: CASSLALYEQYF.

J is TRBJ1-2 and V is TRBV7-9; D might be TRBD1 (5 bases). Trimming took 4 bases from V and 4 from J, leaving 22 bases between them. The germline gives CDR1 SEHNR, CDR2 FQNEAQ (reference sequence). The CDR3 covers 17 residues. The CDR3 is CASSSRNGHRGVYGYTF. In DNA, the CDR3 is TGTGCCAGCAGCTCCCGGAACGGACACCGGGGGGTCTATGGCTACACCTTC.

The rearrangement joins TRBV5-1 to TRBJ2-7, with D unclear. V dropped 5 bases and J dropped 0 bases, with 9 bases sitting between them. The CDR3 has 13 amino acids. CDR1 and CDR2 (germline): SGHRS, YFSETQ. CDR3 coding DNA: TGCGCCAGCAGTTCAGAACACTCCTACGAGCAGTACTTC. Amino acids: CASSSEHSYEQYF.

This chain connects TRBV14 to TRBJ1-2; D is uncertain. V dropped 1 base and J dropped 7 bases, with 13 bases sitting between them. Germline lookup yields CDR1 SGHDN and CDR2 FVKESK. The CDR3 consists of 14 residues. The CDR3 spells CASSQVEPASGYTF. Written as DNA, the CDR3 is TGTGCCAGCAGCCAAGTCGAACCCGCTAGTGGCTACACCTTC.

This chain links TRBV28 with TRBJ2-7; D may be TRBD1 (5 bases). Per the germline V gene, CDR1 is MDHEN and CDR2 is SYDVKM. Trimming shortened V by 6 bases and J by 0 bases, and 15 bases separated the two germline ends. The CDR3 has 15 amino acids. The DNA of the CDR3 is TGTGCCAGCAGCACCGGCCTAACAGGCTCCTACGAGCAGTACTTC. Residues: CASSTGLTGSYEQYF.